A single sample gave rise to the 8 T cell receptor beta chains below, sequenced in a study of T cell responses to AZD1222 COVID-19 vaccine. This table comes from immunoSEQ multiplex PCR, and its TCRdb copy is limited to in-frame clones, with some not included. The data show 200,000 to 250,000 clones, approximately 94% seen once. The sequencing used peripheral blood, collected 28 days after the second dose of the MenACWY control vaccine. These receptors were collected from an adult who received the MenACWY meningococcal vaccine as a control.

The chain has TRBV18 and TRBJ2-7; 7 bases are shared with TRBD1. Germline-derived CDR1 and CDR2 are KGHSH and LQKENI. Unmatched junction bases numbered 6, after V lost 2 bases and J lost 5 bases. This CDR3 contains 14 residues. This CDR3 is CASSPIRGSNEQYF. The CDR3 DNA reads TGTGCCAGCTCACCAATCAGGGGGTCGAACGAGCAGTACTTC. Full variable domain (remainder filled in from reference TRBV18 and TRBJ2-7): NAGVMQNPRHLVRRRGQEARLRCSPMKGHSHVYWYRQLPEEGLKFMVYLQKENIIDESGMPKERFSAEFPKEGPSILRIQQVVRGDSAAYFCASSPIRGSNEQYFGPGTRLTVT.

The chain combines TRBV30 with TRBJ1-1; 7 bases map to TRBD1. Germline V gene sequence: CDR1 GTSNPN, CDR2 SVGIG (reference sequence). The CDR3 is 14 amino acids. V gave up 4 bases and J gave up 3 bases; unmatched junction bases: 8. The CDR3 protein is CAWNLRGGYTEAFF. The CDR3 DNA reads TGTGCCTGGAACCTCCGAGGGGGCTACACTGAAGCTTTCTTT.

The gene calls are TRBV7-2 and TRBJ1-2, with a weak D call TRBD1 (5 bases). The ends were cut back, 3 bases at V and 4 bases at J, with 15 bases in the middle. Per the germline V gene, CDR1 is SGHTA and CDR2 is FQGNSA. The CDR3 covers 15 residues. The CDR3: CASSFVIRGVYGYTF. CDR3 DNA: TGTGCCAGCAGCTTTGTTATTCGGGGGGTCTATGGCTACACCTTC.

The chain joins TRBV7-8 to TRBJ2-3; no clear D gene. V was shortened by 1 base and J by 3 bases, with 5 bases between the two germline ends. Looked up from germline, CDR1 is SGHVS and CDR2 is FQNEAQ. The CDR3 has 13 amino acids. The chain's CDR3 is CASSLGLTDTQYF. CDR3 DNA: TGTGCCAGCAGCTTAGGCCTAACAGATACGCAGTATTTT.

The chain has TRBV28 and TRBJ2-5; 9 nucleotides line up with TRBD2. This CDR3 has 14 residues. V gave up 5 bases and J gave up 5 bases; unmatched junction bases: 6. Germline CDR1 is MDHEN and CDR2 is SYDVKM. The CDR3 bases are TGTGCCAGCAGTCTCCTAGCGGGGAAGGAGACCCAGTACTTC. Protein product: CASSLLAGKETQYF.

The chain combines TRBV7-3 with TRBJ1-2; a weak D match, TRBD1 (5 bases). The CDR3 is 15 residues long. V dropped 1 base and J dropped 2 bases, with 11 bases sitting between them. Germline values: CDR1 SGHTA, CDR2 FQGTGA. The CDR3 bases are TGTGCCAGCAGCTTAAGTGGGACGGGCAACTATGGCTACACCTTC. Protein sequence: CASSLSGTGNYGYTF.

For the CDR3, the DNA is TGTGCCAGCAGAGATACAGGGATTAATGAAAAACTGTTTTTT. It encodes CASRDTGINEKLFF. This chain uses TRBV7-9 with TRBJ1-4, with D possibly matching TRBD1 (6 bases). Germline CDR1 and CDR2: SEHNR and FQNEAQ (reference sequence). Trimming pared 6 bases from V and 4 bases from J, leaving 12 bases between. CDR3 length equals 14 residues.

This clone was seen a single time. CDR3 nucleotide sequence: TGTGCCAGCAGCAATTCATGGACTAGCGGGAGGACCTACGAGCAGTACTTC. Amino acid sequence: CASSNSWTSGRTYEQYF. The V call is TRBV7-8, the J call TRBJ2-7; TRBD2 matches 14 bases. V trimming: 5 bases; J trimming: 2 bases; junction bases outside the gene matches: 8. Germline lookup yields CDR1 SGHVS and CDR2 FQNEAQ. The CDR3 totals 17 residues.